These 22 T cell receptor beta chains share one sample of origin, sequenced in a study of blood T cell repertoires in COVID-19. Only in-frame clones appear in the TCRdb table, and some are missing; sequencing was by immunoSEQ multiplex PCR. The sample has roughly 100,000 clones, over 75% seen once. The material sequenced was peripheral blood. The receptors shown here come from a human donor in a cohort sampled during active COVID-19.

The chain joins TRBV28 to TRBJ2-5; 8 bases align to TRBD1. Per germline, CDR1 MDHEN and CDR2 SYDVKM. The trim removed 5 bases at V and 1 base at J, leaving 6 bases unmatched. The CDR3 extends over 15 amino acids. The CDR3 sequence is CASSPYGQGQETQYF. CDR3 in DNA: TGTGCCAGCAGTCCCTACGGACAGGGCCAAGAGACCCAGTACTTC. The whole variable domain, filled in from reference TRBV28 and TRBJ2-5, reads DVKVTQSSRYLVKRTGEKVFLECVQDMDHENMFWYRQDPGLGLRLIYFSYDVKMKEKGDIPEGYSVSREKKERFSLILESASTNQTSMYLCASSPYGQGQETQYFGPGTRLLVL.

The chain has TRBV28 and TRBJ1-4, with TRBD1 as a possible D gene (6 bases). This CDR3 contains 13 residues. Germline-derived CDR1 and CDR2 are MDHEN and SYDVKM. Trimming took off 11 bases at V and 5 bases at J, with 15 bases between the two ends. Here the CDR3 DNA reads TGTGCCGGGAACAGGGCCTTGAATGAAAAACTGTTTTTT. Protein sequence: CAGNRALNEKLFF.

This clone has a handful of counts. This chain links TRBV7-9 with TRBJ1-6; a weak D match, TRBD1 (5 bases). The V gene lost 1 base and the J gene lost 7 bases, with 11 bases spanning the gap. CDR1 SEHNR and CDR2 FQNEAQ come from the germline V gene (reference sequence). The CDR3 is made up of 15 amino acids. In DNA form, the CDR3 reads TGTGCCAGCAGCTTAGGTCCGGCAGGGAATTCACCCCTCCACTTT. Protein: CASSLGPAGNSPLHF.

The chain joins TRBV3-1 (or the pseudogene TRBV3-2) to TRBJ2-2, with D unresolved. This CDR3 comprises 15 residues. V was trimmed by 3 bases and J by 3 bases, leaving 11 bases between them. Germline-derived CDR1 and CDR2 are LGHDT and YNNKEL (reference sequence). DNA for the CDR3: TGTGCCAGCAGCCAGGATCCGGGTTACACCGGGGAGCTGTTTTTT. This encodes CASSQDPGYTGELFF.

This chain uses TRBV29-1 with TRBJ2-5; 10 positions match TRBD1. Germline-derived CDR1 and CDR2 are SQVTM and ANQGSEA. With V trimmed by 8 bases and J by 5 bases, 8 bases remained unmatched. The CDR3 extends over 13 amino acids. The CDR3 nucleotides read TGCAGCTTCAGACAGGGGGCGCGGGAGACCCAGTACTTC. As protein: CSFRQGARETQYF.

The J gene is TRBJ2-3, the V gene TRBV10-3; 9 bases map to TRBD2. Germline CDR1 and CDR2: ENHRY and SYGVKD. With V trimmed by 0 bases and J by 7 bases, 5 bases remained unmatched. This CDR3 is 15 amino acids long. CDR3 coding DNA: TGTGCCATCAGTGAGTCTGGGACTAGCAGTTATACGCAGTATTTT. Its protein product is CAISESGTSSYTQYF.

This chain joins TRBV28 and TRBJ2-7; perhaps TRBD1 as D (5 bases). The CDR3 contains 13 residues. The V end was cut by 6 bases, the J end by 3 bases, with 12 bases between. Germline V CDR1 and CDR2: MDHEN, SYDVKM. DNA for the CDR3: TGTGCCAGCAGCTCCGACAGCCACTACGAGCAGTACTTC. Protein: CASSSDSHYEQYF.

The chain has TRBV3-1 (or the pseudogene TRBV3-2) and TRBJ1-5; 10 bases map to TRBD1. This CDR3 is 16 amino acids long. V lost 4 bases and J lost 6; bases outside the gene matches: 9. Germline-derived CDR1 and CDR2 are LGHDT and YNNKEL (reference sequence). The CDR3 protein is CASSRSRTGGPQPQHF. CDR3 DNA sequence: TGTGCCAGCAGCCGTTCAAGGACAGGGGGACCTCAGCCCCAGCATTTT.

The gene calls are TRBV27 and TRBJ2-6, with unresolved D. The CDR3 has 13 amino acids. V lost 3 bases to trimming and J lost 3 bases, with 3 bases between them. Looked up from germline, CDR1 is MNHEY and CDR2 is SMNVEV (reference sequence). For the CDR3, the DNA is TGTGCCAGCAGTTTCGGTGGGGCCAACGTCCTGACTTTC. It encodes CASSFGGANVLTF.

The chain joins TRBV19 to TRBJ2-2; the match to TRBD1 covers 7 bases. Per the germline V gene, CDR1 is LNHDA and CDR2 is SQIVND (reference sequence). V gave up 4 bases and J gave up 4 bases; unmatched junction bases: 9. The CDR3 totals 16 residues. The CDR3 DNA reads TGTGCCAGTAGTACGGGACAGTGGCTAGGCACCGGGGAGCTGTTTTTT. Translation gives CASSTGQWLGTGELFF.

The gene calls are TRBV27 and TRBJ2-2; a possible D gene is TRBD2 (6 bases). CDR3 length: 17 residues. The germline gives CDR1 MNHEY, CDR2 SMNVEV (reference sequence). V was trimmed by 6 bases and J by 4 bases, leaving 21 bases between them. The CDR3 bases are TGTGCCAGCAGCCGAAAACCCCCCCGGGGGACCACCGGGGAGCTGTTTTTT. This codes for CASSRKPPRGTTGELFF.

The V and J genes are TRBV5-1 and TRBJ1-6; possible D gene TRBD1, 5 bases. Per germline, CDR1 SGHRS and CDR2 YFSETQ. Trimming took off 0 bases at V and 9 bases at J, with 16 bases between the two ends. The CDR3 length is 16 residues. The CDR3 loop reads CASSLGGSRGGSPLHF. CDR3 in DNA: TGCGCCAGCAGCTTGGGAGGATCAAGGGGAGGTTCACCCCTCCACTTT.

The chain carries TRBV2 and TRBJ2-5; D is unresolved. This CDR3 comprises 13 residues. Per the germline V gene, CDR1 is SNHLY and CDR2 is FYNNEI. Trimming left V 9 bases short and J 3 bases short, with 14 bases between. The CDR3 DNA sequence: TGTGCCAGGAGCCAGACTCTTAAAGAGACCCAGTACTTC. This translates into CARSQTLKETQYF.

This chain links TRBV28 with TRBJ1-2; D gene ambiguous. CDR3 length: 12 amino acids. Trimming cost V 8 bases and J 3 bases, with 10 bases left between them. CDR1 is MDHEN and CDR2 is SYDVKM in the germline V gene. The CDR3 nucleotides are TGTGCCAGCGGGAGGATGGACTATGGCTACACCTTC. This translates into CASGRMDYGYTF.

The CDR3 is CASSAIAGGHNEQFF. Here the CDR3 DNA reads TGTGCCAGCAGCGCCATAGCGGGGGGGCACAATGAGCAGTTCTTC. The chain is built from TRBV9 and TRBJ2-1; 11 bases align to TRBD2. CDR1 SGDLS and CDR2 YYNGEE come from the germline V gene. Trimming at V came to 3 bases and at J to 5 bases, leaving 4 bases not matched to a gene. This CDR3 region has 15 residues.

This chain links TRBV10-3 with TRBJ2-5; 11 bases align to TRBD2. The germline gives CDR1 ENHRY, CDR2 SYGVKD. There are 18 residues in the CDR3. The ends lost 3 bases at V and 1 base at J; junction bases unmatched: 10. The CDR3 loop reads CAISDGGPGLAGQETQYF. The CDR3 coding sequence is TGTGCCATCAGTGATGGTGGCCCCGGACTAGCGGGCCAAGAGACCCAGTACTTC.

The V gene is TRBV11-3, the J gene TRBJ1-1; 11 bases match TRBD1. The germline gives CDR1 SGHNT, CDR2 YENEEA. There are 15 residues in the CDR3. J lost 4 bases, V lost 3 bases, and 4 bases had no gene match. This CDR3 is CASSFTGTGGTEAFF. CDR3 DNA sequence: TGTGCCAGCAGCTTCACCGGGACAGGGGGCACTGAAGCTTTCTTT.

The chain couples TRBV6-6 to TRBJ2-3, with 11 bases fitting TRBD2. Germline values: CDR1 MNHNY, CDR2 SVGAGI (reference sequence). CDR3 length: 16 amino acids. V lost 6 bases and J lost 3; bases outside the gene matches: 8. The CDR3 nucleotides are TGTGCCAGCAGCATACTAGCGGGGGTCGGAACAGATACGCAGTATTTT. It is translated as CASSILAGVGTDTQYF.

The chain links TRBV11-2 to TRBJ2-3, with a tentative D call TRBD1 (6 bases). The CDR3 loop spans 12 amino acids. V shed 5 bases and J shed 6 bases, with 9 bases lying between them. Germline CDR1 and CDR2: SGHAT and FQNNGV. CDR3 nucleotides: TGTGCCAGCAGCCCCCAGGGGGATACGCAGTATTTT. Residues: CASSPQGDTQYF.

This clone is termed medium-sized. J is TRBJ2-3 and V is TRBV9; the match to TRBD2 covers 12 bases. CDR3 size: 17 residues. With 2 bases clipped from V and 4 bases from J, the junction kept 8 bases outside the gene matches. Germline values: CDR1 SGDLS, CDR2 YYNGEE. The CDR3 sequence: CASSVSSGGAIADTQYF. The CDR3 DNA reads TGTGCCAGCAGCGTGTCTAGCGGGGGGGCCATAGCAGATACGCAGTATTTT.

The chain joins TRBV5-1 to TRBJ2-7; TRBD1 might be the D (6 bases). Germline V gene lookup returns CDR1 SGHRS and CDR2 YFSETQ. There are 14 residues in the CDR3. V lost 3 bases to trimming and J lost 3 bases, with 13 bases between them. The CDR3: CASSYRDTNYEQYF. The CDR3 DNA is TGCGCCAGCAGCTACCGGGACACCAACTACGAGCAGTACTTC.

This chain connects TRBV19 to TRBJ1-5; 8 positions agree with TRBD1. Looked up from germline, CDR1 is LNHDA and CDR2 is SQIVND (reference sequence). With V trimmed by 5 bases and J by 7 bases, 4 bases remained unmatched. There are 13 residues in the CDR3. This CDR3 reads CASSPDRVQPQHF. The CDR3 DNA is TGTGCCAGTAGTCCGGACAGGGTCCAGCCCCAGCATTTT. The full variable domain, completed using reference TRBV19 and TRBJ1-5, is DGGITQSPKYLFRKEGQNVTLSCEQNLNHDAMYWYRQDPGQGLRLIYYSQIVNDFQKGDIAEGYSVSREKKESFPLTVTSAQKNPTAFYLCASSPDRVQPQHFGDGTRLSIL.